Listed below are T cell receptor beta chains from one sample, sequenced in a study of blood T cell repertoires in COVID-19. Repertoires were generated with immunoSEQ multiplex PCR, while TCRdb's copy carries only in-frame clones and drops some. The data show approximately 90,000 clones, with over 70% seen just once and 20% to 30% held by the top ten. Sequences were obtained from peripheral blood. The receptors were sampled from a man aged 80 or over with active or convalescent COVID-19. The CDR3 runs from the conserved cysteine through the conserved F or W. A D gene is named only where the DNA matches it firmly. The size of a clone is reported for some rows only, either as once, few or many, or as a class for expanded clones.

j_call v_call d_call clone_size cdr3_aa cdr3_nt
TRBJ1-1 TRBV13 . . CASSFQPEGEAFF TGTGCCAGCAGCTTCCAACCAGAGGGTGAAGCTTTCTTT
TRBJ1-1 TRBV27 . few CASSLSRGNTEAFF TGTGCCAGCAGTTTATCCAGGGGAAACACTGAAGCTTTCTTT
TRBJ2-1 TRBV14 . . CASSQPPSGVSEQFF TGTGCCAGCAGCCAGCCCCCTTCAGGGGTTTCTGAGCAGTTCTTC
TRBJ2-2 TRBV9 . . CASSVRGINTGELFF TGTGCCAGCAGCGTAAGGGGAATCAACACCGGGGAGCTGTTTTTT
TRBJ1-4 TRBV21-1 . . CASRRDQGSEKLFF TGTGCCAGCAGGAGGGATCAGGGGAGTGAAAAACTGTTTTTT
TRBJ2-5 TRBV19 TRBD1 . CASSLDREETQYF TGTGCCAGTAGTCTGGACAGGGAAGAGACCCAGTACTTC
TRBJ2-5 TRBV7-8 . many CASSLFQAGALAETQYF TGTGCCAGCAGCTTGTTTCAGGCGGGGGCACTCGCGGAGACCCAGTACTTC
TRBJ2-3 TRBV20-1 TRBD2 . CSASATSGGTDTQYF TGCAGTGCTAGTGCCACTAGCGGGGGAACAGATACGCAGTATTTT
TRBJ2-3 TRBV7-3 . . CASSPYPSSTDTQYF TGTGCCAGCAGCCCCTACCCCTCTAGCACAGATACGCAGTATTTT
TRBJ1-1 TRBV5-6 TRBD1 . CASSLMGTGDTEAFF TGTGCCAGCAGCCTCATGGGAACAGGGGACACTGAAGCTTTCTTT
TRBJ2-7 TRBV28 TRBD2 . CASSTGGSLYEQYF TGTGCCAGCAGCACGGGGGGATCCCTCTACGAGCAGTACTTC
TRBJ2-5 TRBV5-1 . . CASSFGGRETQYF TGCGCCAGCAGCTTCGGGGGGCGTGAGACCCAGTACTTC
TRBJ1-6 TRBV3-1/TRBV3-2 . . CASSQEVGAVHNSPLHF TGTGCCAGCAGCCAAGAGGTAGGGGCCGTCCATAATTCACCCCTCCACTTT
TRBJ1-5 TRBV9 . . CASSVGGGGRNQPQHF TGTGCCAGCAGCGTAGGGGGGGGCGGGCGCAATCAGCCCCAGCATTTT
TRBJ1-2 TRBV7-8 . . CASSLGTVSYGYTF TGTGCCAGCAGCTTAGGGACAGTATCCTATGGCTACACCTTC
TRBJ2-1 TRBV5-1 . . CASSQTPGEQFF TGCGCCAGCAGCCAGACCCCGGGTGAGCAGTTCTTC
TRBJ1-4 TRBV4-1 TRBD1 . CASSQGTGESEKLFF TGCGCCAGCAGCCAGGGGACAGGGGAATCTGAAAAACTGTTTTTT
TRBJ2-7 TRBV5-1 TRBD1 . CASSLAPDRAFLNYEQYF TGCGCCAGCAGCTTGGCTCCGGACAGGGCCTTTTTGAACTACGAGCAGTACTTC
TRBJ2-7 TRBV18 . . CASSPQRTGAGKEQYF TGTGCCAGCTCACCGCAACGGACAGGTGCGGGAAAAGAGCAGTACTTC
TRBJ1-5 TRBV9 . once CASSVGTENQPQHF TGTGCCAGCAGCGTAGGAACGGAGAATCAGCCCCAGCATTTT
TRBJ2-5 TRBV6-5 TRBD2 . CASSSPLAGQETQYF TGTGCCAGCAGTTCCCCGCTAGCGGGGCAAGAGACCCAGTACTTC
TRBJ2-1 TRBV7-2 TRBD2 once CASSWRAGGDEQFF TGTGCCAGCAGCTGGAGGGCGGGGGGCGATGAGCAGTTCTTC